A single sample gave rise to the 8 T cell receptor beta chains below, sequenced in a study of response to subunit inactivated influenza vaccine. Using its own MiXCR run on the RT-PCR reads, TCRdb lists one record per CDR3 protein. Of roughly 570,000 distinct CDR3 sequences listed, under 15% are singletons. Sequencing used PBMCs from blood, obtained about 40 days after vaccination. These receptor sequences come from a man aged 50 to 59 who received an inactivated influenza vaccine.

The V and J genes are TRBV20-1 and TRBJ1-5; 9 bases are shared with TRBD1. The length of the CDR3 is 13 residues. V was pared by 4 bases and J by 5 bases, with 3 bases of the junction left unmatched. Germline values: CDR1 DFQATT, CDR2 SNEGSKA (reference sequence). The CDR3 DNA sequence: TGCAGTGCTATCCGACAGGGGGATCAGCCCCAGCATTTT. Its translation is CSAIRQGDQPQHF.

This clonotype was seen only a few times. The chain links TRBV7-6 to TRBJ2-5; 9 positions match TRBD1. CDR1 is SGHVS and CDR2 is FNYEAQ in the germline V gene. The CDR3 length is 16 residues. Trimming removed 1 base from V and 5 bases from J; junction bases left unmatched: 8. CDR3 bases: TGTGCCAGCAGCTTAGTCAGGACAGGGGAGTGGGAGACCCAGTACTTC. Translation gives CASSLVRTGEWETQYF.

The table lists this clonotype with many counts. The chain employs TRBV6-5 and TRBJ2-1; 8 bases agree with TRBD1. Germline V CDR1 and CDR2: MNHEY, SVGAGI. Germline trimming cut 2 bases from V and 6 bases from J; bases unmatched to any gene: 6. The CDR3 length is 15 residues. CDR3 protein: CASSYIRGRPNEQFF. The CDR3 nucleotides are TGTGCCAGCAGTTACATCAGGGGGCGTCCCAATGAGCAGTTCTTC.

This clonotype appeared many times. The J gene is TRBJ1-1, the V gene TRBV7-2, with D hard to call. With 3 bases removed from V and 4 bases from J, the gap between germline ends came to 6 bases. This CDR3 has 12 amino acids. Per germline, CDR1 SGHTA and CDR2 FQGNSA. The CDR3 coding sequence is TGTGCCAGCAGCTTGGGCCTCACTGAAGCTTTCTTT. Translated: CASSLGLTEAFF.

This clonotype was counted many times. The chain has TRBV20-1 and TRBJ2-1; either TRBD1 or TRBD2 may fit D (5 bases each). The CDR3 covers 14 residues. Germline-derived CDR1 and CDR2 are DFQATT and SNEGSKA (reference sequence). V shed 3 bases and J shed 4 bases, with 13 bases lying between them. The CDR3 loop is CSARGGGPYNEQFF. CDR3 nucleotides: TGCAGTGCTAGGGGTGGGGGTCCTTACAATGAGCAGTTCTTC.

V gene TRBV27 combines with J gene TRBJ2-6; D is uncertain. The germline V gene has CDR1 MNHEY and CDR2 SMNVEV (reference sequence). This CDR3 has 15 residues. V dropped 1 base and J dropped 4 bases, with 8 bases sitting between them. The CDR3 nucleotides read TGTGCCAGCAGTTTATTGCCCCTGGGGGCCAACGTCCTGACTTTC. It translates to CASSLLPLGANVLTF.

This clonotype has only a few counts. The chain recombines TRBV12-3 or TRBV12-4 with TRBJ1-1; tentatively, D is TRBD1 (6 bases). V shed 2 bases and J shed 7 bases, with 11 bases lying between them. The length of the CDR3 is 13 residues. The CDR3 DNA is TGTGCCAGCAGTTTAAAGGGGGGGGGTGAAGCTTTCTTT. Amino acid sequence: CASSLKGGGEAFF.

The table lists this clonotype with a few counts. This chain joins TRBV10-3 and TRBJ2-5, with 8 bases identical to TRBD1. This CDR3 is built from 14 residues. Germline V lookup: CDR1 ENHRY, CDR2 SYGVKD. Trimming cost V 6 bases and J 3 bases; bases outside gene matches: 6. CDR3 in DNA: TGTGCCATCAGCCCGGGACAGGACGAAGAGACCCAGTACTTC. Translating gives CAISPGQDEETQYF.